The 22 T cell receptor beta chains below come from one sample, sequenced in a study of CD8+CD57+ T cells in acquired aplastic anemia. Patients sequenced had flow cytometry evidence of CD8+CD57+ cell expansion. It was genomic DNA that served as the template for profiling TCR beta VDJ and CDR3. TCRdb reanalysed the reads using MiXCR and keeps one entry per CDR3 protein. The sample yields 180,000 or so distinct CDR3 sequences, approximately 48% seen once. The sequenced sample consisted of sorted CD4+, CD8+, or CD8+CD57+ T cells (not recorded which) from PBMCs. Source of these receptors: a human donor with aplastic anemia.

A note on this clonotype: Compared with germline, one end of the junction differs, possibly owing to a read error. The chain uses TRBV25-1 and TRBJ1-5; D is perhaps TRBD1 (5 bases). CDR1 is MGHDK, CDR2 SYGVNS, per germline. The CDR3 consists of 17 residues. CDR3 loop: CASSARRGDAGNQPQHF. The CDR3 DNA is TGTGCCAGCAGTGCTAGGCGGGGGGACGCGGGCAACCAGCCCCAGCATTTT.

There are many counts of this clonotype. The rearrangement uses TRBV2 and TRBJ1-6; 7 nucleotides match TRBD1. The CDR3 covers 14 residues. CDR1 and CDR2 (germline): SNHLY, FYNNEI. With V trimmed by 3 bases and J by 10 bases, 6 bases remained unmatched. The CDR3 reads CASSDWDSVSPLHF. DNA for the CDR3: TGTGCCAGCAGTGATTGGGACAGTGTATCACCCCTCCACTTT.

This clonotype has a count of ten or more. V usage is TRBV5-1 and J usage is TRBJ1-6; D not certain. This CDR3 comprises 14 residues. Germline V gives CDR1 SGHRS, CDR2 YFSETQ. V lost 2 bases to trimming and J lost 7 bases, with 10 bases between them. This CDR3 is CASSLGQTNSPLHF. CDR3 bases: TGCGCCAGCAGCTTAGGGCAGACCAATTCACCCCTCCACTTT.

The V call is TRBV20-1, the J call TRBJ2-7; D call uncertain. Germline loops: CDR1 DFQATT, CDR2 SNEGSKA (reference sequence). The CDR3 runs to 13 residues. Trimming took 3 bases from V and 4 from J, leaving 13 bases between them. CDR3 in amino acids: CSASLGRKYEQYF. The CDR3 nucleotides are TGCAGTGCTAGTTTGGGCAGAAAATACGAGCAGTACTTC.

This chain connects TRBV7-9 to TRBJ1-2; TRBD1 might be the D (6 bases). Germline assignment: CDR1 SEHNR and CDR2 FQNEAQ (reference sequence). Trimming took 6 bases from V and 8 from J, leaving 13 bases between them. There are 12 residues in the CDR3. CDR3 region: CASRIWGGGYTF. The CDR3 DNA reads TGTGCCAGCAGAATTTGGGGGGGCGGCTACACCTTC.

This clonotype has only a few counts. The chain joins TRBV20-1 to TRBJ2-3; 10 bases line up with TRBD2. Germline CDR1 reads DFQATT; CDR2 reads SNEGSKA (reference sequence). The V gene end was trimmed by 2 bases and the J gene end by 4 bases; junction bases not matched to a gene: 3. This CDR3 spans 14 amino acids. The CDR3 nucleotides read TGCAGTGCTAGATACCTAGCGGGGGCAGATACGCAGTATTTT. Its translation: CSARYLAGADTQYF.

The CDR3 region is CSALRTSGDSSYNEQFF. The CDR3 DNA reads TGCAGTGCTCTGCGGACTAGCGGGGATAGCTCCTACAATGAGCAGTTCTTC. The chain combines TRBV20-1 with TRBJ2-1, with 12 bases identical to TRBD2. The CDR3 extends over 17 amino acids. Trimming took 5 bases from V and 0 from J; bases not matched to a gene: 8. Germline V gene data show CDR1 as DFQATT and CDR2 as SNEGSKA (reference sequence).

The chain employs TRBV10-3 and TRBJ2-5; D remains ambiguous. V lost 6 bases and J 0 bases, leaving 8 bases between the germline ends. Germline V gene lookup returns CDR1 ENHRY and CDR2 SYGVKD. CDR3 size: 13 residues. CDR3 coding DNA: TGTGCCATCAGCGCGGCCCACCAAGAGACCCAGTACTTC. Translation gives CAISAAHQETQYF.

The V call is TRBV7-8, the J call TRBJ1-6; tentative D call: TRBD1 (6 bases). Germline V gene data show CDR1 as SGHVS and CDR2 as FQNEAQ. Between the trimmed V and J ends, which lost 2 bases and 7 bases, there was a span of 12 bases. The CDR3 runs to 15 residues. CDR3 bases: TGTGCCAGCAGCTTATCAGGGGTTCGGAATTCACCCCTCCACTTT. Translation gives CASSLSGVRNSPLHF.

The chain links TRBV25-1 to TRBJ2-7; D is undetermined. The germline CDR1 and CDR2 sequences are MGHDK and SYGVNS. The ends were cut back, 8 bases at V and 6 bases at J, with 23 bases in the middle. This CDR3 spans 15 amino acids. This CDR3 reads CASLNEVSPGGEQYF. In DNA form, the CDR3 reads TGTGCCAGCTTGAATGAGGTCAGCCCGGGCGGCGAGCAGTACTTC.

This clonotype was picked up many times. V is TRBV12-3 or TRBV12-4 and J is TRBJ1-1; 7 bases fit TRBD1. This CDR3 has 13 residues. Trimming cost V 5 bases and J 4 bases; bases outside gene matches: 4. Here the CDR3 DNA reads TGTGCCAGCAGTGACAGGGAGGGCACTGAAGCTTTCTTT. Residues: CASSDREGTEAFF.

In this sample, this clonotype turned up many times. The chain links TRBV6-5 to TRBJ1-3; D gene unclear. With 0 bases removed from V and 2 bases from J, the gap between germline ends came to 14 bases. The CDR3 is 17 residues long. The germline gives CDR1 MNHEY, CDR2 SVGAGI. The CDR3 region is CASSYSGREYAGNTIYF. In DNA, the CDR3 is TGTGCCAGCAGTTACTCGGGGAGGGAGTACGCTGGAAACACCATATATTTT.

This clonotype was picked up many times. This CDR3 is CASSQGGGATYEQYF. The CDR3 region has the DNA TGCGCCAGCAGCCAAGGTGGCGGGGCCACCTACGAGCAGTACTTC. The chain combines TRBV4-3 with TRBJ2-7; D possibly corresponds to TRBD2 (6 bases). Per germline, CDR1 LGHNA and CDR2 YSLEER. This CDR3 is built from 15 residues. The V end was cut by 1 base, the J end by 2 bases, with 12 bases between.

V is TRBV19 and J is TRBJ1-6; 7 positions agree with TRBD1. Looked up from germline, CDR1 is LNHDA and CDR2 is SQIVND (reference sequence). Trimming at V came to 5 bases and at J to 8 bases, leaving 6 bases not matched to a gene. CDR3 size: 14 residues. The chain's CDR3 is CASSAGQRDSPLHF. CDR3 in DNA: TGTGCCAGTAGTGCGGGACAGCGCGATTCACCCCTCCACTTT.

This clonotype has a handful of counts. V gene TRBV5-1 combines with J gene TRBJ1-4, with 7 bases lining up with TRBD1. CDR1 and CDR2 from the germline V gene are SGHRS and YFSETQ. Trimming cost V 3 bases and J 5 bases; bases outside gene matches: 4. This CDR3 is built from 14 residues. The CDR3 DNA follows: TGCGCCAGCAGCTCACAGGGGATGAATGAAAAACTGTTTTTT. Translated, it gives CASSSQGMNEKLFF.

This sequence joins TRBV2 and TRBJ1-1; 9 bases agree with TRBD1. Germline V CDR1 and CDR2: SNHLY, FYNNEI. With V trimmed by 3 bases and J by 1 base, 9 bases remained unmatched. CDR3 length: 17 residues. The CDR3 protein is CASSEDRGPDPNTEAFF. DNA of the CDR3: TGTGCCAGCAGTGAGGACAGGGGCCCTGACCCGAACACTGAAGCTTTCTTT.

The V call is TRBV19, the J call TRBJ1-6, with D maybe TRBD1 (5 bases). In germline, CDR1 is LNHDA, CDR2 SQIVND (reference sequence). This CDR3 is built from 15 residues. V shed 5 bases and J shed 5 bases, with 13 bases lying between them. The CDR3 loop reads CASSPGLLNNSPLHF. The DNA of the CDR3 is TGTGCCAGTAGTCCGGGACTACTCAATAATTCACCCCTCCACTTT.

The chain combines TRBV2 with TRBJ2-3; 7 bases are shared with TRBD1. With V trimmed by 10 bases and J by 2 bases, 6 bases remained unmatched. Germline CDR1 SNHLY, CDR2 FYNNEI. CDR3 length equals 13 residues. The CDR3 loop is CATGTENTDTQYF. CDR3 nucleotide sequence: TGTGCCACCGGGACAGAAAACACAGATACGCAGTATTTT.

V usage is TRBV10-3 and J usage is TRBJ1-1; the D gene is possibly TRBD1 (5 bases). With 0 bases removed from V and 5 bases from J, the gap between germline ends came to 16 bases. This CDR3 region has 16 residues. Germline CDR1 ENHRY, CDR2 SYGVKD. CDR3 nucleotide sequence: TGTGCCATCAGTGAGTCAGGGGCCGGGCGGGAAACTGAAGCTTTCTTT. Residues: CAISESGAGRETEAFF.

The CDR3 reads CAAWTGSYEQYF. The DNA for the CDR3 is TGTGCCGCGTGGACGGGCTCCTACGAGCAGTACTTC. The chain is built from TRBV10-3 and TRBJ2-7; D ambiguous. This CDR3 is 12 amino acids long. From germline, CDR1 is ENHRY and CDR2 SYGVKD. V was clipped by 11 bases and J by 0 bases, with 11 bases between them.

Comment on this clonotype: A much larger clone lies a single base off, so this may be a read error. This chain joins TRBV5-1 and TRBJ2-3, with D possibly being TRBD1 or TRBD2 (7 bases each). The CDR3 is 18 amino acids. CDR1 is SGHRS, CDR2 YFSETQ, per germline. This chain's CDR3 is CASSSTPGTATSTETQYF. As DNA, the CDR3 is TGCGCCAGCAGTTCAACCCCCGGGACAGCGACTAGCACAGAGACGCAGTATTTT.

This clonotype was observed at least ten times. This chain links TRBV5-8 with TRBJ1-5, with 7 bases fitting TRBD1. From germline, CDR1 is SGHTS and CDR2 YDEGEE. Trimming at V came to 7 bases and at J to 3 bases, leaving 4 bases not matched to a gene. The CDR3 length is 13 residues. The DNA of the CDR3 is TGTGCCAGCTCCAGGGGGAACAATCAGCCCCAGCATTTT. It yields the protein CASSRGNNQPQHF.